The sequence of this T cell receptor (beta chain) was determined in a study of CD8+ T cells in alopecia areata. As for the study in general: Tofacitinib ran for 6 to 18 months before 6 months off drug.

Trimming shortened V by 3 bases and J by 2 bases, and 4 bases separated the two germline ends. This CDR3 contains 12 residues. Looked up from germline, CDR1 is SGHDT and CDR2 is YYEEEE. cDNA serving as the sequencing template came from extracted, reverse transcribed RNA. TCRdb's copy holds only in-frame clones and misses some; the assay was immunoSEQ multiplex PCR. The repertoire holds more than 200,000 clones, with about 68% as singletons. This sequence was found in a human donor with alopecia areata. V gene TRBV5-6 combines with J gene TRBJ2-3; no clear D gene. The sequencing here drew on CD4+ T cells sorted from blood, taken at week 0. The CDR3 DNA follows: TGTGCCAGCAGCTGGGCCACAGATACGCAGTATTTT. Its translation is CASSWATDTQYF. Full variable domain (missing parts from reference TRBV5-6 and TRBJ2-3): DAGVTQSPTHLIKTRGQQVTLRCSPKSGHDTVSWYQQALGQGPQFIFQYYEEEERQRGNFPDRFSGHQFPNYSSELNVNALLLGDSALYLCASSWATDTQYFGPGTRLTVL.